Shown below are 28 T cell receptor beta chains from a single sample sequenced in a study of Ad26.COV2.S vaccination and SARS-CoV-2 variants. Indicated treatment: 15 to 20 received Ad26.COV2.S at low or high dose, single or two shots; 5 received placebo; per-sample allocation not given. Sampling happened 63 days after the first vaccine or placebo injection. Profiling relied on immunoSEQ multiplex PCR, and the TCRdb table lists in-frame clones only, not all of them. The sample records 440,000 or so clones, 89% being singletons. The sample was peripheral blood, taken in a trial of Ad26.COV2.S vaccine versus placebo. These receptors all come from a person aged 18 to 65 who received the Ad26.COV2.S COVID-19 vaccine or a placebo.

The V call is TRBV30, the J call TRBJ1-2; 7 nucleotides align to TRBD1. CDR3 length: 14 residues. Per germline, CDR1 GTSNPN and CDR2 SVGIG (reference sequence). The junction had 7 bases not matched to a gene; V was cut back by 5 bases and J by 1 base. CDR3 DNA sequence: TGTGCCTGGGCAGGGACAGAGAATAACTATGGCTACACCTTC. Protein sequence: CAWAGTENNYGYTF.

This chain links TRBV7-3 with TRBJ1-1; possible D gene TRBD1, 5 bases. CDR3 length equals 14 residues. Germline V gives CDR1 SGHTA, CDR2 FQGTGA. V lost 1 base and J 6 bases, leaving 12 bases between the germline ends. The CDR3 DNA follows: TGTGCCAGCAGCTTAAAAGGGACGTCTCCTGAAGCTTTCTTT. Its protein is CASSLKGTSPEAFF.

The gene calls are TRBV27 and TRBJ2-5; 7 bases agree with TRBD1. V was clipped by 8 bases and J by 5 bases; unmatched bases: 8. There are 13 residues in the CDR3. From germline, CDR1 is MNHEY and CDR2 SMNVEV (reference sequence). The CDR3 coding sequence is TGTGCCAGCCGAAACCGCAGGGGGGAGACCCAGTACTTC. Translation gives CASRNRRGETQYF.

The table lists this clone with a few counts. The CDR3 loop is CASSSLGLTNSPLHF. The CDR3, as DNA: TGCGCCAGCAGTTCCCTGGGACTTACCAATTCACCCCTCCACTTT. This rearrangement joins TRBV10-2 to TRBJ1-6; TRBD1 might be the D (5 bases). Germline assignment: CDR1 WSHSY and CDR2 SAAADI. The CDR3 sequence is 15 residues long. Trimming left V 5 bases short and J 7 bases short, with 15 bases between.

The rearrangement uses TRBV7-9 and TRBJ1-1; D may be TRBD1 (6 bases). CDR3 length: 14 residues. V was pared by 1 base and J by 6 bases, with 12 bases between. Germline V gene data show CDR1 as SEHNR and CDR2 as FQNEAQ (reference sequence). DNA of the CDR3: TGTGCCAGCAGCTTAGAAGGGGGGAGTTCTGAAGCTTTCTTT. Its protein product is CASSLEGGSSEAFF.

The gene calls are TRBV6-6 and TRBJ1-1, with a possible D match to TRBD1 (5 bases). In germline, CDR1 is MNHNY, CDR2 SVGAGI (reference sequence). This CDR3 region has 14 residues. Trimming stripped 2 bases from V and 11 bases from J, with 18 bases between. This CDR3 reads CASSYLTGPAGAFF. The CDR3, as DNA: TGTGCCAGCAGTTACCTTACAGGTCCTGCTGGGGCTTTCTTT.

This clone was detected only a few times. The J gene is TRBJ1-1, the V gene TRBV14; 8 bases align to TRBD1. With V trimmed by 2 bases and J by 10 bases, 9 bases remained unmatched. The V gene's germline CDR1 is SGHDN and CDR2 FVKESK. The CDR3 covers 14 residues. The CDR3 loop is CASSQSWQGARAFF. The CDR3 nucleotides read TGTGCCAGCAGCCAATCATGGCAGGGGGCGAGAGCTTTCTTT.

This rearrangement joins TRBV5-4 to TRBJ2-1; 7 bases map to TRBD1. Germline trimming cut 3 bases from V and 6 bases from J; bases unmatched to any gene: 3. CDR1 is SGHNT and CDR2 is YYREEE in the germline V gene (reference sequence). This CDR3 region has 13 residues. CDR3 coding DNA: TGTGCCAGCAGCTATGGACAGGTCAATGAGCAGTTCTTC. Protein product: CASSYGQVNEQFF.

The chain recombines TRBV12-3 or TRBV12-4 with TRBJ2-7; TRBD2 aligns across 7 bases. The CDR3 runs 12 residues. V lost 6 bases, J lost 5 bases, and 4 bases stayed unmatched. Here the CDR3 reads CASSPAGDEQYF. DNA for the CDR3: TGTGCCAGCAGCCCCGCGGGGGACGAGCAGTACTTC.

V gene TRBV5-6 combines with J gene TRBJ2-4; 8 nucleotides agree with TRBD1. This CDR3 has 16 residues. Germline CDR1 reads SGHDT; CDR2 reads YYEEEE. Losses at the gene ends were 3 bases for V and 3 bases for J; bases not matched to a gene: 8. The CDR3 nucleotides read TGTGCCAGCAGCTCCGGACAGGGTAGGGACAAAAACATTCAGTACTTC. Translating it yields CASSSGQGRDKNIQYF.

CDR3 sequence reads: CASSFTGVTNEKLFF. CDR3 bases: TGTGCCAGCAGCTTTACAGGGGTGACTAATGAAAAACTGTTTTTT. J is TRBJ1-4 and V is TRBV7-6; 7 bases line up with TRBD1. The CDR3 runs 15 residues. Germline V gene sequence: CDR1 SGHVS, CDR2 FNYEAQ. Trimming at V came to 3 bases and at J to 2 bases, leaving 3 bases not matched to a gene.

The chain recombines TRBV2 with TRBJ2-7; D might be TRBD1 (6 bases). Germline V CDR1 and CDR2: SNHLY, FYNNEI. The CDR3 consists of 14 residues. Trimming took 7 bases from V and 5 from J, leaving 18 bases between them. The CDR3 loop reads CASMGFRGTDEQYF. In DNA form, the CDR3 reads TGTGCCAGCATGGGCTTTAGGGGGACCGACGAGCAGTACTTC.

The V gene is TRBV18, the J gene TRBJ2-3; D unclear. The V gene's germline CDR1 is KGHSH and CDR2 LQKENI. V gave up 5 bases and J gave up 1 base, with 7 bases separating them. CDR3 length: 13 residues. The CDR3 nucleotides read TGTGCCAGCTCAGTGGCCCGCACAGATACGCAGTATTTT. This sequence encodes CASSVARTDTQYF. Drawing the rest from reference TRBV18 and TRBJ2-3, the complete variable domain is NAGVMQNPRHLVRRRGQEARLRCSPMKGHSHVYWYRQLPEEGLKFMVYLQKENIIDESGMPKERFSAEFPKEGPSILRIQQVVRGDSAAYFCASSVARTDTQYFGPGTRLTVL.

This sequence joins TRBV6-5 and TRBJ2-7, with 9 bases that match TRBD1. V trimming: 8 bases; J trimming: 5 bases; junction bases outside the gene matches: 10. The germline gives CDR1 MNHEY, CDR2 SVGAGI. The CDR3 has 14 residues. For the CDR3, the DNA is TGTGCCAGCGCTCGGGACAGGGCCACCAACGAGCAGTACTTC. Its protein product is CASARDRATNEQYF.

The rearrangement links TRBV30 to TRBJ1-6; D is unclear. Trimming took 4 bases from V and 7 from J, leaving 17 bases between them. This CDR3 region has 15 residues. Germline loops: CDR1 GTSNPN, CDR2 SVGIG (reference sequence). The CDR3 DNA reads as TGTGCCTGGACGTCAGAAAACCTTCTGAATTCACCCCTCCACTTT. This codes for CAWTSENLLNSPLHF. The complete variable domain, with remaining parts taken from reference TRBV30 and TRBJ1-6, reads SQTIHQWPATLVQPVGSPLSLECTVEGTSNPNLYWYRQAAGRGLQLLFYSVGIGQISSEVPQNLSASRPQDRQFILSSKKLLLSDSGFYLCAWTSENLLNSPLHFGNGTRLTVT.

The chain recombines TRBV5-4 with TRBJ1-2, with 9 bases matching TRBD1. The junction had 3 bases not matched to a gene; V was cut back by 0 bases and J by 6 bases. The CDR3 length is 14 residues. In germline, CDR1 is SGHNT, CDR2 YYREEE (reference sequence). The CDR3 is CASSLGQGGDGYTF. CDR3 sequence (DNA): TGTGCCAGCAGCTTGGGACAGGGGGGAGATGGCTACACCTTC.

The rearrangement uses TRBV27 and TRBJ1-2; TRBD1 might be the D (5 bases). The CDR3 length is 14 residues. Germline lookup yields CDR1 MNHEY and CDR2 SMNVEV (reference sequence). V was shortened by 6 bases and J by 4 bases, with 15 bases between the two germline ends. The chain's CDR3 is CASRQQAGPYGYTF. CDR3 DNA: TGTGCCAGCAGACAACAAGCGGGGCCCTATGGCTACACCTTC.

The chain couples TRBV11-2 to TRBJ1-2; no definite D call. This CDR3 has 12 residues. Trimming removed 2 bases at V and 5 bases at J, with 6 bases between. The germline V gene encodes CDR1 SGHAT and CDR2 FQNNGV. The CDR3: CASSLLTYGYTF. CDR3 DNA sequence: TGTGCCAGCAGCTTATTAACTTATGGCTACACCTTC.

The sample holds one count of this clone. The V and J genes are TRBV9 and TRBJ1-4; D gene unclear. V was trimmed by 0 bases and J by 8 bases, leaving 11 bases between them. The CDR3 is 14 residues long. Germline lookup yields CDR1 SGDLS and CDR2 YYNGEE. CDR3 bases: TGTGCCAGCAGCGTAGGTGGCGGTTCGGAAAAACTGTTTTTT. Encoded protein: CASSVGGGSEKLFF.

This chain links TRBV11-2 with TRBJ1-2; TRBD1 matches 7 bases. The trim removed 1 base at V and 5 bases at J, leaving 7 bases unmatched. The CDR3 is made up of 15 amino acids. The germline V gene has CDR1 SGHAT and CDR2 FQNNGV. DNA for the CDR3: TGTGCCAGCAGCTTAGGAGGACAGGAGCGGTATGGCTACACCTTC. Its translation: CASSLGGQERYGYTF.

The chain uses TRBV11-3 and TRBJ2-6; tentatively, D is TRBD2 (5 bases). CDR3 length: 15 residues. CDR1 is SGHNT and CDR2 is YENEEA in the germline V gene. V lost 1 base, J lost 1 base, and 5 bases lay in between. In DNA form, the CDR3 reads TGTGCCAGCAGCTTAGGCGGGTCTGGGGCCAACGTCCTGACTTTC. As protein: CASSLGGSGANVLTF.

The rearrangement links TRBV12-5 to TRBJ2-1; 13 bases agree with TRBD2. Germline-derived CDR1 and CDR2 are LGHNT and FRNRAP. The CDR3 contains 15 residues. V trimming: 6 bases; J trimming: 8 bases; junction bases outside the gene matches: 7. The CDR3 spells CASGTGLAGSDEQFF. In DNA, the CDR3 is TGTGCTAGTGGCACGGGACTAGCGGGATCCGATGAGCAGTTCTTC.

The sample holds a few counts of this clone. V is TRBV19 and J is TRBJ2-7, with 7 bases that match TRBD1. CDR1 is LNHDA and CDR2 is SQIVND in the germline V gene (reference sequence). The length of the CDR3 is 14 residues. The junction had 6 bases not matched to a gene; V was cut back by 4 bases and J by 3 bases. CDR3 protein: CASSTRDSFYEQYF. DNA for the CDR3: TGTGCCAGTAGTACCCGGGACAGTTTCTACGAGCAGTACTTC.

In this sample, this clone turned up a few times. The V call is TRBV30, the J call TRBJ1-6, with 7 bases identical to TRBD1. V lost 0 bases to trimming and J lost 5 bases; unmatched junction nucleotides: 7. In germline, CDR1 is GTSNPN, CDR2 SVGIG (reference sequence). The CDR3 is 16 residues long. Here the CDR3 DNA reads TGTGCCTGGAGTGTTGGGACAGCCCGGAATAATTCACCCCTCCACTTT. Protein: CAWSVGTARNNSPLHF.

This rearrangement joins TRBV5-1 to TRBJ2-3; D unclear. The CDR3 consists of 13 residues. Trimming removed 0 bases from V and 2 bases from J, with 4 bases in between. Germline V gene lookup returns CDR1 SGHRS and CDR2 YFSETQ. The CDR3 DNA reads TGCGCCAGCAGCTTGGGACACACAGATACGCAGTATTTT. This codes for CASSLGHTDTQYF. Filled out from reference TRBV5-1 and TRBJ2-3, the complete variable domain reads KAGVTQTPRYLIKTRGQQVTLSCSPISGHRSVSWYQQTPGQGLQFLFEYFSETQRNKGNFPGRFSGRQFSNSRSEMNVSTLELGDSALYLCASSLGHTDTQYFGPGTRLTVL.

This chain uses TRBV2 with TRBJ2-2, with 7 bases lining up with TRBD1. V shed 6 bases and J 4 bases; nucleotides not matched to a gene: 8. Per germline, CDR1 SNHLY and CDR2 FYNNEI. This CDR3 comprises 15 residues. In DNA, the CDR3 is TGTGCCAGCAGCCAAGACAGGGTCCCCACCGGGGAGCTGTTTTTT. It translates to CASSQDRVPTGELFF.

The chain combines TRBV7-9 with TRBJ1-1; maybe TRBD1 (5 bases). The germline V gene encodes CDR1 SEHNR and CDR2 FQNEAQ (reference sequence). Trimming stripped 1 base from V and 1 base from J, with 10 bases between. The CDR3 has 15 amino acids. DNA for the CDR3: TGTGCCAGCAGCTTAGACGGGGCGGCGAACACTGAAGCTTTCTTT. This sequence encodes CASSLDGAANTEAFF. Together with reference TRBV7-9 and TRBJ1-1, the CDR3 gives the full variable domain: DTGVSQNPRHKITKRGQNVTFRCDPISEHNRLYWYRQTLGQGPEFLTYFQNEAQLEKSRLLSDRFSAERPKGSFSTLEIQRTEQGDSAMYLCASSLDGAANTEAFFGQGTRLTVV.

The CDR3 nucleotides are TGTGCCAGCAGCTTAGGGCTTGACGGGTCTTCTGAAGCTTTCTTT. Translation gives CASSLGLDGSSEAFF. This chain links TRBV7-3 with TRBJ1-1, with D uncertain. The germline V gene has CDR1 SGHTA and CDR2 FQGTGA. The CDR3 consists of 15 residues. V was shortened by 2 bases and J by 6 bases, with 16 bases between the two germline ends. Drawing the rest from reference TRBV7-3 and TRBJ1-1, the complete variable domain is GAGVSQTPSNKVTEKGKYVELRCDPISGHTALYWYRQSLGQGPEFLIYFQGTGAADDSGLPNDRFFAVRPEGSVSTLKIQRTERGDSAVYLCASSLGLDGSSEAFFGQGTRLTVV.